What follows describes a single T cell receptor (beta chain). Antigen specificity is unknown. The sample comes from a study of CD8 T cells in Susac syndrome. The CDR3 runs 15 residues. Trimming took 7 bases from V and 1 from J, leaving 15 bases between them. The germline V gene encodes CDR1 SGHRS and CDR2 YFSETQ. After extraction with the RNeasy kit, about 0.45 to 1 ug of the RNA was reverse transcribed using random hexamers. Across 54 Vbeta and 13 Jbeta, TCR beta CDR3 was amplified with immunoSEQ multiplex PCR. TCRdb re-called the immunoSEQ multiplex PCR reads through MiXCR, storing one row per CDR3 protein. The repertoire includes more than 65,000 distinct CDR3 sequences, approximately 95% of them detected once, and approximately 0.25% sits in the top ten. Study conclusions and caveats: It was acknowledged in the study that its TCR sequencing and HLA analysis involved a relatively small number of individuals.

The rearrangement uses TRBV5-1 and TRBJ2-4; a weak D match, TRBD2 (5 bases). The TCR sequence derives from a human donor in good health. Material: CD8+ T cells from PBMCs. CDR3 DNA: TGCGCCAGCTCCCGAGTAGGGAGCGCCAAAAACATTCAGTACTTC. Residues: CASSRVGSAKNIQYF.